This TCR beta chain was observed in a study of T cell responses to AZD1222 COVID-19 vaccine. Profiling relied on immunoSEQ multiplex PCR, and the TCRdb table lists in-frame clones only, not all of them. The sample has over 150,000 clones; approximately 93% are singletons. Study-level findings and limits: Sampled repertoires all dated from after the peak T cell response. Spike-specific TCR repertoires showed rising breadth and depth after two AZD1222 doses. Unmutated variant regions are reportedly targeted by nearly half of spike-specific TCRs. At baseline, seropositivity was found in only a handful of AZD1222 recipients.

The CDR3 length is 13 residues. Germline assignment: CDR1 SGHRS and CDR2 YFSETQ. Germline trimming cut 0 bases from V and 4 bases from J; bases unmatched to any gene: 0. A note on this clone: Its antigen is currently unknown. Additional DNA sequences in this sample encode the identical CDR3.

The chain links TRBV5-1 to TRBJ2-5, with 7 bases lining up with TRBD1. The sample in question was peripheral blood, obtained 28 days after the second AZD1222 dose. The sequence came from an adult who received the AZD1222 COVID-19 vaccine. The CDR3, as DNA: TGCGCCAGCAGCTTGGCAGGGGGAGAGACCCAGTACTTC. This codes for CASSLAGGETQYF.